The entry below gives a single TCR beta chain sequence along with its context. This CDR3 has 13 amino acids. V was pared by 4 bases and J by 8 bases, with 11 bases between. CDR1 and CDR2 from the germline V gene are LGHDT and YNNKEL (reference sequence). The sample comes from a study of blood T cell repertoires in COVID-19. Assay used: immunoSEQ multiplex PCR; TCRdb lists only in-frame clones, some missing. The repertoire holds about 150,000 clones, with roughly 90% as singletons. Cohort placement rested on clinical history that participants reported themselves. The rearrangement joins TRBV3-1 (or the pseudogene TRBV3-2) to TRBJ1-4, with D tentatively TRBD1 (6 bases). The source material was PBMCs or T cells enriched from blood (not recorded which). This TCR derives from a woman in her thirties with acute COVID-19. The CDR3 coding sequence is TGTGCCAGCAGCCTCGCTGGGGGCGAAAAACTGTTTTTT. Protein sequence: CASSLAGGEKLFF.